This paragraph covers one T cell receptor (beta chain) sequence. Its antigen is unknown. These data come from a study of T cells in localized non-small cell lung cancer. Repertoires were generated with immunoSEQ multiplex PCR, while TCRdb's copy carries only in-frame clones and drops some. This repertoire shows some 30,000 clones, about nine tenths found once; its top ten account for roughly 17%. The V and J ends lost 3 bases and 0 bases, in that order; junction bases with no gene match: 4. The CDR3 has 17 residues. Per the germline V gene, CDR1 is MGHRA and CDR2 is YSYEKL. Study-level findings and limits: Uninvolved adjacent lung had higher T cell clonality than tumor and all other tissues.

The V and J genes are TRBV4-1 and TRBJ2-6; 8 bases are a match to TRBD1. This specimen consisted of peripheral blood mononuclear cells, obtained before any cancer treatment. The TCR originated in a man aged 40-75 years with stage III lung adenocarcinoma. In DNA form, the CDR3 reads TGCGCCAGCAGCCACGGGACAGGAGTCTCTGGGGCCAACGTCCTGACTTTC. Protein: CASSHGTGVSGANVLTF.